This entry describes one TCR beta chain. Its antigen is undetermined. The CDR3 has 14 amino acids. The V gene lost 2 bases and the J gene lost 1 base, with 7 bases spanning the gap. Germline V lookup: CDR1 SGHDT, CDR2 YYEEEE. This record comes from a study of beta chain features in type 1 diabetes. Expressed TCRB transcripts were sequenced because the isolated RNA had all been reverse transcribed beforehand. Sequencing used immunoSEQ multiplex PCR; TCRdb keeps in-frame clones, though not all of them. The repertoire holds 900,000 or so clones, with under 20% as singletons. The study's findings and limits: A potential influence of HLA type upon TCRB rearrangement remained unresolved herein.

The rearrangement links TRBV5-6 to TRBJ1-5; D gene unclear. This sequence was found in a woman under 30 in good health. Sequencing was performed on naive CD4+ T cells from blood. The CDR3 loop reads CASSFLGSNQPQHF. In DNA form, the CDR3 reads TGTGCCAGCAGCTTTTTAGGCAGCAATCAGCCCCAGCATTTT. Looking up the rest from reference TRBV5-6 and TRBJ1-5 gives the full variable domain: DAGVTQSPTHLIKTRGQQVTLRCSPKSGHDTVSWYQQALGQGPQFIFQYYEEEERQRGNFPDRFSGHQFPNYSSELNVNALLLGDSALYLCASSFLGSNQPQHFGDGTRLSIL.